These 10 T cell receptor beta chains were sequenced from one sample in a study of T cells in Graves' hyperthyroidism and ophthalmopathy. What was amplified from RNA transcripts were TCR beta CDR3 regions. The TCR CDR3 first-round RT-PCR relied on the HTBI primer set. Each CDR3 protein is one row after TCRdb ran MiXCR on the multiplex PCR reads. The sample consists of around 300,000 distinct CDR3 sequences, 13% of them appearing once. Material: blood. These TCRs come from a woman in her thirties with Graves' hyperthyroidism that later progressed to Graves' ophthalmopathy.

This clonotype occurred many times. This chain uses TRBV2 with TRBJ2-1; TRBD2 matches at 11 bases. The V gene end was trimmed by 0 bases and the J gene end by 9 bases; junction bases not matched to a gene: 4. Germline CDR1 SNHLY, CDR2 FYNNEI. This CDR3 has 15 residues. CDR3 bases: TGTGCCAGCAGTGAAGCGCTTACTAGCGGGAGTGAGCAGTTCTTC. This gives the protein CASSEALTSGSEQFF.

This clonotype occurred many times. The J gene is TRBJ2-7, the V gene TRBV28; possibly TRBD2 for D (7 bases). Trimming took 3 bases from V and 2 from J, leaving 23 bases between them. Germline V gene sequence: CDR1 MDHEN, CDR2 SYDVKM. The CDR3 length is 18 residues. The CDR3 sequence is CASSFAGGGEGAPYEQYF. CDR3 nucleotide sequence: TGTGCCAGCAGTTTCGCCGGAGGGGGGGAGGGAGCGCCCTACGAGCAGTACTTC.

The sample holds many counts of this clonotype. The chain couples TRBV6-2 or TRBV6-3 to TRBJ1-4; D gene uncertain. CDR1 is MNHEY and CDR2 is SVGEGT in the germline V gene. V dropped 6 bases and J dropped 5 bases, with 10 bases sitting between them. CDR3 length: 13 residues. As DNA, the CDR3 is TGTGCCAGCAGAAGACTCACGAATGAAAAACTGTTTTTT. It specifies CASRRLTNEKLFF.

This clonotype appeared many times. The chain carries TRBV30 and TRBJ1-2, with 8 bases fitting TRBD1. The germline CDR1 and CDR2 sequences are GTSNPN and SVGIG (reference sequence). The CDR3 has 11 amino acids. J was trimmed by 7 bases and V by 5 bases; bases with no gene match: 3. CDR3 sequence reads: CAWDRGSGYTF. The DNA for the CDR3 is TGTGCCTGGGACAGGGGAAGTGGCTACACCTTC. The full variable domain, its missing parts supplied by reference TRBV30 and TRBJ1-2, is SQTIHQWPATLVQPVGSPLSLECTVEGTSNPNLYWYRQAAGRGLQLLFYSVGIGQISSEVPQNLSASRPQDRQFILSSKKLLLSDSGFYLCAWDRGSGYTFGSGTRLTVV.

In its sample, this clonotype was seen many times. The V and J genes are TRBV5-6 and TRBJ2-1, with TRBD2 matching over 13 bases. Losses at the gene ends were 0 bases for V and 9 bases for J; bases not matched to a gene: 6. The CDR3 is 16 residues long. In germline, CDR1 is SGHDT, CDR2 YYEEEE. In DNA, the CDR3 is TGTGCCAGCAGCTTGGCGACTAGCGGGAGGCCGGGTGAGCAGTTCTTC. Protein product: CASSLATSGRPGEQFF.

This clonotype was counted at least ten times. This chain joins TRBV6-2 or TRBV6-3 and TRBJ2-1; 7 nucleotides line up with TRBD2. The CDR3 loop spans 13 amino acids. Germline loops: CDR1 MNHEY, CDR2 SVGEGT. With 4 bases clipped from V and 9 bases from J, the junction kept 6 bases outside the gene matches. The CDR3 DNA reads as TGTGCCAGCAGTTGGAGCGGGATTAGTGAGCAGTTCTTC. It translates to CASSWSGISEQFF.

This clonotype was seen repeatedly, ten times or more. The CDR3 loop is CASSTTRQNEIEQFF. The CDR3 nucleotides are TGTGCCAGCAGTACGACCAGACAGAATGAAATTGAGCAGTTCTTC. The chain recombines TRBV12-3 or TRBV12-4 with TRBJ2-1; D possibly corresponds to TRBD1 (5 bases). CDR3 size: 15 residues. Trimming cost V 5 bases and J 9 bases, with 20 bases left between them.

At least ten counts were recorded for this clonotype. The CDR3 nucleotides are TGCGCCAGCAGCTTGGACGGCGGCGGGAGGAGGAGTACAGATACGCAGTATTTT. The encoded protein is CASSLDGGGRRSTDTQYF. The chain has TRBV5-1 and TRBJ2-3, with TRBD2 matching 8 bases. The CDR3 is 18 residues long. The V gene's germline CDR1 is SGHRS and CDR2 YFSETQ. Trimming took 0 bases from V and 3 from J; bases not matched to a gene: 12.

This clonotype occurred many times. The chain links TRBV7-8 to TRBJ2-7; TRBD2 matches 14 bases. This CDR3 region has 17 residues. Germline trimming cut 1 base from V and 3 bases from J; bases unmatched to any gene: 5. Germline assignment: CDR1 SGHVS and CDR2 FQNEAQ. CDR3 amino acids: CASSLEVGTSGSYEQYF. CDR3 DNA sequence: TGTGCCAGCAGCTTAGAAGTGGGGACTAGCGGGAGCTACGAGCAGTACTTC.

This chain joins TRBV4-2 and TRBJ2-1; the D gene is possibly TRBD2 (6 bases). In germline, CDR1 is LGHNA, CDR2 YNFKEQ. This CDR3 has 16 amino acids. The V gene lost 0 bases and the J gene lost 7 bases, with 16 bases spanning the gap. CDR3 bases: TGTGCCAGCAGCCAAGATAGGAGGGCAGCCGAGAATGAGCAGTTCTTC. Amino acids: CASSQDRRAAENEQFF.